These 6 T cell receptor beta chains share one sample of origin, sequenced in a study of blood T cell repertoires in COVID-19. Data came from immunoSEQ multiplex PCR; TCRdb stores just in-frame clones and leaves some out. The sample consists of roughly 11,000 clones, roughly 80% of them appearing once. Input material: peripheral blood. These receptors were collected from a human donor in a cohort sampled during active COVID-19.

The chain joins TRBV7-8 to TRBJ2-7; a weak D match, TRBD1 (6 bases). This CDR3 has 15 residues. The germline V and J ends were trimmed by 3 bases and 2 bases, with 14 bases remaining between them. CDR1 and CDR2 (germline): SGHVS, FQNEAQ. CDR3: CASSLAQGWTYEQYF. The CDR3 bases are TGTGCCAGCAGCTTGGCACAGGGCTGGACCTACGAGCAGTACTTC.

The CDR3 DNA reads as TGTGCCAGCAGCCCGAGGGGCCAGGGGTCCCAAGAGACCCAGTACTTC. Protein product: CASSPRGQGSQETQYF. The V gene is TRBV5-4, the J gene TRBJ2-5; a weak D match, TRBD1 (6 bases). The CDR3 contains 16 residues. CDR1 and CDR2 (germline): SGHNT, YYREEE (reference sequence). Trimming removed 4 bases from V and 1 base from J, with 17 bases in between.

The V call is TRBV7-3, the J call TRBJ2-3; D is uncertain. V lost 3 bases, J lost 3 bases, and 7 bases lay in between. The CDR3 sequence is 13 residues long. The V gene's germline CDR1 is SGHTA and CDR2 FQGTGA. Here the CDR3 DNA reads TGTGCCAGCAGCTTGGGCATTACAGATACGCAGTATTTT. This encodes CASSLGITDTQYF.

This clone came up a few times. This chain links TRBV5-6 with TRBJ2-2; D may be TRBD1 (5 bases). The CDR3 sequence is 16 residues long. V dropped 4 bases and J dropped 1 base, with 14 bases sitting between them. CDR1 is SGHDT, CDR2 YYEEEE, per germline. As DNA, the CDR3 is TGTGCCAGCAGCCTAGGGGCCAAGTTGAACACCGGGGAGCTGTTTTTT. It is translated as CASSLGAKLNTGELFF.

The chain couples TRBV30 to TRBJ1-2; D call uncertain. The CDR3 is made up of 13 amino acids. Germline-derived CDR1 and CDR2 are GTSNPN and SVGIG (reference sequence). V lost 7 bases to trimming and J lost 2 bases, with 14 bases between them. In nucleotides, the CDR3 is TGTGCCTCCGAGGTTTGGCTAAACTATGGCTACACCTTC. Translating it yields CASEVWLNYGYTF.

The chain couples TRBV2 to TRBJ1-6, with 9 bases identical to TRBD1. The CDR3 is 14 amino acids. Germline-derived CDR1 and CDR2 are SNHLY and FYNNEI. J gave up 7 bases and V 6 bases, and 4 bases lay outside the gene matches. The CDR3 sequence is CASRGTGMNSPLHF. The CDR3 DNA reads as TGTGCCAGCAGGGGGACAGGGATGAATTCACCCCTCCACTTT.